This TCR beta chain was sequenced for a study of control samples from healthy donors and cancer patients. The CDR3 has 14 amino acids. Per the germline V gene, CDR1 is MGHDK and CDR2 is SYGVNS. V was shortened by 0 bases and J by 5 bases, with 11 bases between the two germline ends. The method was immunoSEQ multiplex PCR; TCRdb's version includes in-frame clones alone and lacks a portion of them. The data show 100,000 to 150,000 clones, 92% seen once. The material sequenced was PBMCs. This receptor was taken from an elderly man with head and neck cancer. The J gene is TRBJ2-7, the V gene TRBV25-1; D not resolved. CDR3 DNA: TGTGCCAGCAGTGAATACGGCAGCGTCCACGAGCAGTACTTC. Residues: CASSEYGSVHEQYF.